This entry lists 17 T cell receptor beta chains sequenced from one sample in a study of blood T cell repertoires in COVID-19. Sequenced by immunoSEQ multiplex PCR; TCRdb stores in-frame clones only, minus some. Here the sample spans about 180,000 clones, roughly nine tenths being singletons. The specimen was peripheral blood. The origin of the receptors is a man aged 18 to 35 who had recovered from COVID-19.

The chain carries TRBV3-1 (or the pseudogene TRBV3-2) and TRBJ2-7; 9 positions match TRBD1. CDR1 and CDR2 (germline): LGHDT, YNNKEL (reference sequence). The CDR3 consists of 16 residues. With 3 bases clipped from V and 4 bases from J, the junction kept 10 bases outside the gene matches. The CDR3 reads CASSHGGGQGGYEQYF. DNA for the CDR3: TGTGCCAGCAGCCATGGGGGGGGACAGGGAGGTTACGAGCAGTACTTC.

The chain employs TRBV4-1 and TRBJ2-7; D gene unclear. V dropped 4 bases and J dropped 4 bases, with 11 bases sitting between them. The CDR3 covers 13 residues. CDR1 is MGHRA, CDR2 YSYEKL, per germline. The CDR3 DNA follows: TGCGCCAGCAGCCCCCCCAGTCGTTACGAGCAGTACTTC. Protein product: CASSPPSRYEQYF.

The chain uses TRBV13 and TRBJ2-7, with D possibly being TRBD2 (5 bases). Trimming pared 0 bases from V and 5 bases from J, leaving 8 bases between. Germline assignment: CDR1 PRHDT and CDR2 FYEKMQ (reference sequence). CDR3 size: 13 residues. The CDR3 DNA reads as TGTGCCAGCAGCTTAGGGCGGGTGGACGAGCAGTACTTC. Residues: CASSLGRVDEQYF.

The rearrangement joins TRBV7-8 to TRBJ2-4; 8 bases map to TRBD1. V shed 4 bases and J 1 base; nucleotides not matched to a gene: 6. The CDR3 sequence is 16 residues long. Per germline, CDR1 SGHVS and CDR2 FQNEAQ. CDR3 sequence reads: CASSSSGGPAKNIQYF. In nucleotides, the CDR3 is TGTGCCAGCAGCTCCTCAGGGGGCCCTGCCAAAAACATTCAGTACTTC.

The count of this clone is one. The J gene is TRBJ2-7, the V gene TRBV3-1 (or the pseudogene TRBV3-2), with TRBD1 matching over 7 bases. Germline assignment: CDR1 LGHDT and CDR2 YNNKEL (reference sequence). V lost 0 bases and J lost 3; bases outside the gene matches: 8. This CDR3 is 16 amino acids long. CDR3 sequence (DNA): TGTGCCAGCAGCCAAGATCTCGCGACAGGGAACTACGAGCAGTACTTC. Protein: CASSQDLATGNYEQYF.

The chain carries TRBV12-3 or TRBV12-4 and TRBJ1-2; tentative D call: TRBD1 (5 bases). The length of the CDR3 is 12 residues. Trimming took 6 bases from V and 3 from J, leaving 8 bases between them. CDR3 coding DNA: TGTGCCAGCAGCTCGACAGACTATGGCTACACCTTC. It translates to CASSSTDYGYTF.

The CDR3 bases are TGCGCCAGCAGCTTGGGGGTCGGGAGTGGAGAGACCCAGTACTTC. Translated, it gives CASSLGVGSGETQYF. The chain joins TRBV5-1 to TRBJ2-5, with D tentatively TRBD2 (6 bases). Germline V lookup: CDR1 SGHRS, CDR2 YFSETQ. The germline V and J ends were trimmed by 0 bases and 4 bases, with 13 bases remaining between them. CDR3 length: 15 residues.

V is TRBV9 and J is TRBJ2-3, with D possibly TRBD2 on 6 matching bases. The ends were cut back, 4 bases at V and 3 bases at J, with 15 bases in the middle. CDR3 length equals 15 residues. Germline CDR1 and CDR2: SGDLS and YYNGEE. The DNA of the CDR3 is TGTGCCAGCAGCCTGGGGGGAGGCGGGACAGATACGCAGTATTTT. Amino acid sequence: CASSLGGGGTDTQYF. Variable domain in full (rest from reference TRBV9 and TRBJ2-3): DSGVTQTPKHLITATGQRVTLRCSPRSGDLSVYWYQQSLDQGLQFLIQYYNGEERAKGNILERFSAQQFPDLHSELNLSSLELGDSALYFCASSLGGGGTDTQYFGPGTRLTVL.

The chain is built from TRBV2 and TRBJ1-2; the D is unclear. The CDR3 is 15 residues long. V was cut by 7 bases and J by 5 bases, with 20 bases left in between. Per the germline V gene, CDR1 is SNHLY and CDR2 is FYNNEI. CDR3 sequence (DNA): TGTGCCAGCACCCCTCAAACGTCCAGGATATATGGCTACACCTTC. It translates to CASTPQTSRIYGYTF. The variable domain in full, with the rest retrieved from reference TRBV2 and TRBJ1-2, is EPEVTQTPSHQVTQMGQEVILRCVPISNHLYFYWYRQILGQKVEFLVSFYNNEISEKSEIFDDQFSVERPDGSNFTLKIRSTKLEDSAMYFCASTPQTSRIYGYTFGSGTRLTVV.

This rearrangement joins TRBV5-4 to TRBJ2-4; 15 nucleotides align to TRBD2. Losses at the gene ends were 2 bases for V and 2 bases for J; bases not matched to a gene: 11. Germline V CDR1 and CDR2: SGHNT, YYREEE (reference sequence). The CDR3 covers 20 residues. CDR3 sequence (DNA): TGTGCCAGCAGCTTTGGCCCCGGACTAGCGGGAGGGCGGACCAAAAACATTCAGTACTTC. It translates to CASSFGPGLAGGRTKNIQYF.

The J gene is TRBJ2-2, the V gene TRBV27; D is uncertain. CDR1 and CDR2 (germline): MNHEY, SMNVEV (reference sequence). Trimming removed 5 bases at V and 4 bases at J, with 11 bases between. This CDR3 is 14 amino acids long. CDR3 protein: CASSPSYSTGELFF. For the CDR3, the DNA is TGTGCCAGCAGTCCGAGTTACTCCACCGGGGAGCTGTTTTTT.

This clone was seen only once. This sequence joins TRBV28 and TRBJ1-1; D unresolved. Germline V gene sequence: CDR1 MDHEN, CDR2 SYDVKM. V lost 4 bases and J lost 1, with 7 bases in between. The CDR3 is 13 amino acids. CDR3 sequence: CASSYGWNTEAFF. In DNA form, the CDR3 reads TGTGCCAGCAGTTACGGGTGGAACACTGAAGCTTTCTTT.

The chain combines TRBV28 with TRBJ1-1; D uncertain. In germline, CDR1 is MDHEN, CDR2 SYDVKM. The CDR3 loop spans 15 amino acids. V was pared by 5 bases and J by 0 bases, with 13 bases between. The CDR3 loop reads CASSLPFAVNTEAFF. DNA for the CDR3: TGTGCCAGCAGTCTACCCTTTGCCGTGAACACTGAAGCTTTCTTT.

This clone was observed a single time. The chain is built from TRBV6-5 and TRBJ1-1; D remains unclear. Germline loops: CDR1 MNHEY, CDR2 SVGAGI. The CDR3 has 12 amino acids. With 6 bases removed from V and 3 bases from J, the gap between germline ends came to 8 bases. CDR3 region: CASRTGDTEAFF. The CDR3 DNA is TGTGCCAGCAGAACCGGGGACACTGAAGCTTTCTTT.

V and J are TRBV13 and TRBJ1-6; D is unclear. Deletions cut 3 bases from V and 0 bases from J, with 9 bases between. Germline V gene lookup returns CDR1 PRHDT and CDR2 FYEKMQ (reference sequence). This CDR3 is built from 16 residues. CDR3 residues: CASSLRGSSYNSPLHF. Written as DNA, the CDR3 is TGTGCCAGCAGCTTGAGAGGGAGCTCCTATAATTCACCCCTCCACTTT. Full variable domain (remainder filled in from reference TRBV13 and TRBJ1-6): AAGVIQSPRHLIKEKRETATLKCYPIPRHDTVYWYQQGPGQDPQFLISFYEKMQSDKGSIPDRFSAQQFSDYHSELNMSSLELGDSALYFCASSLRGSSYNSPLHFGNGTRLTVT.

The V and J genes are TRBV6-2 or TRBV6-3 and TRBJ2-5; perhaps TRBD1 as D (6 bases). The CDR3 contains 14 residues. V was shortened by 2 bases and J by 9 bases, with 16 bases between the two germline ends. Germline CDR1 is MNHEY and CDR2 is SVGEGT. Written as DNA, the CDR3 is TGTGCCAGCAGTTACCCGGGACACGGCAGGGCCCAGTACTTC. This translates into CASSYPGHGRAQYF.

This chain links TRBV9 with TRBJ2-3; D is undetermined. The CDR3 covers 13 residues. In germline, CDR1 is SGDLS, CDR2 YYNGEE. The V and J ends lost 4 bases and 0 bases respectively, with 6 bases between them. This CDR3 is CASSPQSTDTQYF. DNA for the CDR3: TGTGCCAGCAGCCCGCAGAGCACAGATACGCAGTATTTT.